These T cell receptor beta chains were read from a single sample in a study of T cell responses to AZD1222 COVID-19 vaccine. The assay was immunoSEQ multiplex PCR, and TCRdb's table has in-frame clones only and misses some. The repertoire holds 15,000 to 17,000 clones, less than 90% seen once, with roughly 3% in the top ten. Sequenced material: peripheral blood, taken 28 days after the second AZD1222 dose. The receptor source for this set is an adult who received the AZD1222 COVID-19 vaccine. Each CDR3 is given with its conserved first and last residue. D genes are given only for firm matches. Rows give clone size only sometimes, using once, few, many, or a class for an expanded clone.

d_call clone_size j_call v_call cdr3_aa cdr3_nt
- - TRBJ1-6 TRBV2 CASSSTDPAPLHF TGTGCCAGCAGTTCGACAGATCCGGCACCCCTCCACTTT
- once TRBJ2-5 TRBV4-2 CASSQAGDAQETQYF TGTGCCAGCAGCCAAGCGGGGGATGCGCAAGAGACCCAGTACTTC
- few TRBJ2-1 TRBV15 CATSRGTDNEQFF TGTGCCACCAGCAGAGGGACAGACAATGAGCAGTTCTTC
TRBD1 - TRBJ2-1 TRBV10-1 CASSHTGDPAHYNEQFF TGCGCCAGCAGTCACACAGGGGACCCTGCTCATTACAATGAGCAGTTCTTC
- - TRBJ2-7 TRBV5-5 CASSRQGSYEQYF TGTGCCAGCAGCCGACAAGGATCCTACGAGCAGTACTTC
- - TRBJ1-2 TRBV30 CAWSVSGQSYGYTF TGTGCCTGGAGTGTATCGGGCCAGAGCTATGGCTACACCTTC
- - TRBJ2-2 TRBV18 CASSPQMTGTNTGELFF TGTGCCAGCTCACCACAGATGACAGGAACGAACACCGGGGAGCTGTTTTTT
- - TRBJ2-7 TRBV19 CASSIKDGAYEQYF TGTGCCAGTAGTATAAAGGACGGAGCCTACGAGCAGTACTTC
TRBD2 once TRBJ2-7 TRBV28 CASSTARPGGPIGYDEQYF TGTGCCAGCAGTACCGCCCGACCGGGAGGGCCGATCGGGTATGACGAGCAGTACTTC
- - TRBJ1-5 TRBV19 CASRVSPNQPQHF TGTGCCAGTAGGGTCAGTCCCAATCAGCCCCAGCATTTT
- - TRBJ1-5 TRBV9 CASSVGVYNQPQHF TGTGCCAGCAGCGTAGGGGTATACAATCAGCCCCAGCATTTT
- - TRBJ1-3 TRBV15 CATSRDGLSGNTIYF TGTGCCACCAGCAGAGACGGCCTCTCTGGAAACACCATATATTTT
- once TRBJ2-1 TRBV14 CASSQDPADSYNEQFF TGTGCCAGCAGCCAAGATCCGGCGGACTCCTACAATGAGCAGTTCTTC
- - TRBJ2-7 TRBV6-5 CASSSDPGWAYEQYF TGTGCCAGCAGTTCAGACCCCGGGTGGGCGTACGAGCAGTACTTC
- - TRBJ2-5 TRBV5-6 CASAPRSQETQYF TGTGCCAGCGCGCCCAGGAGTCAAGAGACCCAGTACTTC
TRBD2 large TRBJ2-3 TRBV6-2/TRBV6-3 CASSGTSGVPLDTQYF TGTGCCAGCAGTGGGACTAGCGGGGTCCCGTTGGATACGCAGTATTTT
- - TRBJ2-3 TRBV5-6 CASSFSVRTDTQYF TGTGCCAGCAGCTTTAGCGTTCGCACAGATACGCAGTATTTT
- - TRBJ2-3 TRBV11-2 CASSLEAVPPTDTQYF TGTGCCAGCAGCTTAGAGGCAGTACCCCCCACAGATACGCAGTATTTT
- - TRBJ1-3 TRBV7-6 CASSLGGNTIYF TGTGCCAGCAGCTTAGGAGGAAACACCATATATTTT
- - TRBJ2-2 TRBV11-3 CASRGGPNTGELFF TGTGCCAGCAGAGGGGGGCCGAACACCGGGGAGCTGTTTTTT
- - TRBJ1-3 TRBV16 CASSQSGISGNTIYF TGTGCCAGCAGCCAATCCGGCATATCTGGAAACACCATATATTTT
- few TRBJ2-7 TRBV4-3 CASSQVGGYEQYF TGCGCCAGCAGCCAAGTGGGGGGCTACGAGCAGTACTTC
- - TRBJ1-4 TRBV7-2 CASSLGGRTNEKLFF TGTGCCAGCAGCTTAGGTGGGAGGACTAATGAAAAACTGTTTTTT